This entry concerns a single TCR beta chain. Its antigen is still unknown. Base quality data are lacking; no much larger clone is found one base away. The record originates from a study of T cell responses to AZD1222 COVID-19 vaccine (dated by TCRdb to about 2021). For the study in its entirety: AZD1222 recipients with second doses at about 4 weeks or about 12 weeks were pooled, because spike-specific TCR depth and breadth did not differ between schedules. A total of 233 trial participants underwent TCR sequencing, of whom some 210 received two doses of AZD1222 and 26 received two doses of the MenACWY control vaccine. Trial participants were enrolled by age into subgroups of 18-55, 56-69 and 70-plus years, and around 140, 26 and 57 TCR-sequenced participants, respectively, were included in these subgroups. General conclusions and limits of the study: Spike-specific TCR breadth and depth rose significantly after two AZD1222 doses compared with day 0 and with MenACWY recipients. The vaccine-associated CD4 TCRs covered the entire spike protein, and the dominant responses fell in regions 160-218 and 743-854. Participants were mostly white British, with more females than males. The authors suggested clonal diversity may have been underestimated. The 56-69-year group was small, and its depth increase did not reach significance, likely because of low power. Only five or six AZD1222 recipients were SARS-CoV-2 seropositive at baseline, limiting conclusions about previously exposed vaccinees. Reportedly, almost half of the unique spike-specific TCRs recognized epitopes lying outside the regions that are mutated in the B.1.351 and B.1.1.7 variants. Because no day 14 peak-response samples were available, the repertoires could be characterized only after the peak T cell response.

As encoded in the germline V gene, CDR1 is SGDLS while CDR2 is YYNGEE. The cysteine opens and the phenylalanine closes a CDR3 of 13 amino acids. Only the CDR3 DNA is retained, 39 bases long and in frame from the first base. V is clipped by 2 bases and J by 0 bases, and the sequence between their germline boundaries is 3 bases long. The CDR3 regions of human TCRbeta chains were analyzed by immunosequencing. Per the original workflow: TCRs in the repertoires were compared against a reference library of SARS-CoV-2-specific TCRs that had been generated with the MIRA antigen-specificity platform. Breadth was defined as the fraction of unique TCRs that were SARS-CoV-2-associated, and depth was defined as the fraction of total T cells that were SARS-CoV-2-associated. Using the MIRA data, every spike-specific TCR was mapped to the spike region that the TCR reacted to and assigned to either a CD4 or a CD8 class. Log10-transformed breadth and depth values were compared by one-way ANOVA with Sidak's multiple comparisons tests. Drawn from immuneACCESS, this table holds only the in-frame rearrangements with V and J called that TCRdb kept. Clones are partly lost; checked studies trace under half to an unresolved V gene and leave the rest unexplained. V and J calls and clone size are those listed in that table; D and trimming were worked out from the DNA. The sample table shows 130,000 to 150,000 clones, and 90% are seen once. The ten largest clones take up about 3% of the sample.

The sample's time point label, in plain terms: baseline before first vaccination. Samples from vaccinated people were obtained from the UK trials COV001 and COV002, which included a single-blind randomized controlled phase 2/3 trial of AZD1222 (ChAdOx1 nCoV-19) in healthy adults. Trial participant PBMC samples were collected at day 0 and day 28 after the second dose for TCRbeta chain sequencing. The chain is encoded by TRBV9 joined to TRBJ1-5, with the D gene not confidently named. Sequencing used peripheral blood, obtained on day 0 of AZD1222 vaccination. This TCR was sampled from an adult in good health. At the DNA level, the sequence is TGTGCCAGCAGCGTCGGTAGCAATCAGCCCCAGCATTTT. The translation is CASSVGSNQPQHF. Full variable domain (CDR3 extended with the reference TRBV9 and TRBJ1-5 proteins): DSGVTQTPKHLITATGQRVTLRCSPRSGDLSVYWYQQSLDQGLQFLIQYYNGEERAKGNILERFSAQQFPDLHSELNLSSLELGDSALYFCASSVGSNQPQHFGDGTRLSIL.